This T cell receptor (beta chain) was observed in a study of blood T cell repertoires in COVID-19. Study information: Material from acute and convalescent COVID-19 was sourced from the United States, Italy and Spain. The analysed material was cDNA or gDNA that came from T cells, B-cell-depleted T cells, or PBMCs.

This CDR3 is 14 amino acids long. V lost 5 bases to trimming and J lost 7 bases; unmatched junction nucleotides: 5. The germline CDR1 and CDR2 sequences are SGHTA and FQGNSA. Authors' analysis steps: Nucleated cell number was recorded as an estimate derived from reference gene primer amplification. Method: immunoSEQ multiplex PCR; TCRdb's copy keeps in-frame clones and lacks some. V and J calls plus clone size are reproduced from that table; the DNA served to infer D and trimming. The top ten clones hold about 40% of a sample with some 150,000 clones, around four fifths of them seen once. Input material: peripheral blood. The source of this sequence is a human donor in a cohort sampled during active COVID-19. This chain uses TRBV7-2 with TRBJ1-4; 9 positions agree with TRBD1. Here the CDR3 DNA reads TGTGCCAGCAGCCATGACAGGGGGTCTGAAAAACTGTTTTTT. This translates into CASSHDRGSEKLFF.